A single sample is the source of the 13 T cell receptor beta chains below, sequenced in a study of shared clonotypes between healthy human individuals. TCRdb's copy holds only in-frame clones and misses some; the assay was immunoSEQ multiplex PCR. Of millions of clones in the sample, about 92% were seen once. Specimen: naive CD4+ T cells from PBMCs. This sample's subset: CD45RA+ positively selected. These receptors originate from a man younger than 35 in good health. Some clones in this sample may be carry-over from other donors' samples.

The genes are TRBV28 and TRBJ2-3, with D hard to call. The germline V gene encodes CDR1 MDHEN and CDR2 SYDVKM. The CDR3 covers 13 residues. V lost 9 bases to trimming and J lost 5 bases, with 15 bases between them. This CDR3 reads CASEDGSRDTQYF. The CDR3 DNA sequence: TGTGCCAGTGAGGACGGTTCCCGAGATACGCAGTATTTT.

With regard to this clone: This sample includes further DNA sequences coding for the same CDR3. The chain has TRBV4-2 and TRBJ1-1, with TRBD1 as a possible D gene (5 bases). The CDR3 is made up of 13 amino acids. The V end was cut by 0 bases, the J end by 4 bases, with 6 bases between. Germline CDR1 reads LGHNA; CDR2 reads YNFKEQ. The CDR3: CASSQDGGTEAFF. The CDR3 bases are TGTGCCAGCAGCCAAGATGGGGGCACTGAAGCTTTCTTT.

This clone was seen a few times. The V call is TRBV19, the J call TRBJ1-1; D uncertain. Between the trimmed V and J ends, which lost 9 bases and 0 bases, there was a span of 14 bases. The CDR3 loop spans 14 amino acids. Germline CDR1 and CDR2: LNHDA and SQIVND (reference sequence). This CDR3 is CASTDGPLNTEAFF. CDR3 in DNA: TGTGCCAGCACGGACGGTCCCTTGAACACTGAAGCTTTCTTT.

This chain's CDR3 is CASSFLRAGANVLTF. The CDR3 bases are TGTGCCAGCAGTTTTCTCAGGGCGGGGGCCAACGTCCTGACTTTC. This rearrangement joins TRBV28 to TRBJ2-6; D might be TRBD1 (5 bases). Per germline, CDR1 MDHEN and CDR2 SYDVKM. This CDR3 comprises 15 residues. The germline V and J ends were trimmed by 3 bases and 4 bases, with 10 bases remaining between them.

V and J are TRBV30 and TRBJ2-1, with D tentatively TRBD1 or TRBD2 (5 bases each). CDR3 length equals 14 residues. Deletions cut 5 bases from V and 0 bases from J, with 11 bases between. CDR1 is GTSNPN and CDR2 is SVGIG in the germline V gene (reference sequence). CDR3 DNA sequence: TGTGCCTGGGGGGGACCGTACTCCTACAATGAGCAGTTCTTC. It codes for CAWGGPYSYNEQFF.

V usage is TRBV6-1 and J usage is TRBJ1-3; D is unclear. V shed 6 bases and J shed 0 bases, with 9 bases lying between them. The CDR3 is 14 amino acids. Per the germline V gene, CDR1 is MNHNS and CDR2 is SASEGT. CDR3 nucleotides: TGTGCCAGCAGCGGACTGTTCTCTGGAAACACCATATATTTT. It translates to CASSGLFSGNTIYF.

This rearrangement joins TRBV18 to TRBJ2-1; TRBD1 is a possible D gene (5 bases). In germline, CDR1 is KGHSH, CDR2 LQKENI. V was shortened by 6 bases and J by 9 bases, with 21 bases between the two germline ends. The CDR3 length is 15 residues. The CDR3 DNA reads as TGTGCCAGCTCCTCCCACATTAAGGGGTATAGTGAGCAGTTCTTC. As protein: CASSSHIKGYSEQFF.

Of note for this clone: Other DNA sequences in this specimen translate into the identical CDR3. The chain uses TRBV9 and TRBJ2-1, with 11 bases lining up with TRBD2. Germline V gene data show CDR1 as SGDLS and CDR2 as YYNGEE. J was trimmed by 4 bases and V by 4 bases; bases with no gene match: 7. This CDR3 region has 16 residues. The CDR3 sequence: CASSPTGTSGYNEQFF. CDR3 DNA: TGTGCCAGCAGCCCCACCGGGACTAGCGGATACAATGAGCAGTTCTTC. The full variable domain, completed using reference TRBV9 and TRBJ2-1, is DSGVTQTPKHLITATGQRVTLRCSPRSGDLSVYWYQQSLDQGLQFLIQYYNGEERAKGNILERFSAQQFPDLHSELNLSSLELGDSALYFCASSPTGTSGYNEQFFGPGTRLTVL.

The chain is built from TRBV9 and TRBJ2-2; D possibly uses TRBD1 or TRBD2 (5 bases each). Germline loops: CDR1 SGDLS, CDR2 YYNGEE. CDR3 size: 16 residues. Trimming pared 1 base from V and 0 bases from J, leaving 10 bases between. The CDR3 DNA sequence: TGTGCCAGCAGCGTACGAGGGGACGCGAACACCGGGGAGCTGTTTTTT. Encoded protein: CASSVRGDANTGELFF.

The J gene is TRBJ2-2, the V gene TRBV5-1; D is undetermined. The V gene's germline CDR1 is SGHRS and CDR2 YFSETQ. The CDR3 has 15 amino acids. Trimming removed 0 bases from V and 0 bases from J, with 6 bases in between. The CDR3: CASSLVTSNTGELFF. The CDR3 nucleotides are TGCGCCAGCAGCTTGGTTACTTCGAACACCGGGGAGCTGTTTTTT.

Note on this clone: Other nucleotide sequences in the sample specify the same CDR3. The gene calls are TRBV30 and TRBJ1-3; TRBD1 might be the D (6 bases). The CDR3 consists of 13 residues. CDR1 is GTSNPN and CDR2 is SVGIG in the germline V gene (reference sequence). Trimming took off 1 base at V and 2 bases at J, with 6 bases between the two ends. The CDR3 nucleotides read TGTGCCTGGAGTGGGGGGCCTGGAAACACCATATATTTT. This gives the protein CAWSGGPGNTIYF.

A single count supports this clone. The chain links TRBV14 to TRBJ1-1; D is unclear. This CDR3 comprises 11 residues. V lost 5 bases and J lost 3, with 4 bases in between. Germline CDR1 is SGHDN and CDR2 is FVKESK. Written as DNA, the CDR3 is TGTGCCAGCAGCTTCGACACTGAAGCTTTCTTT. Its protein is CASSFDTEAFF.

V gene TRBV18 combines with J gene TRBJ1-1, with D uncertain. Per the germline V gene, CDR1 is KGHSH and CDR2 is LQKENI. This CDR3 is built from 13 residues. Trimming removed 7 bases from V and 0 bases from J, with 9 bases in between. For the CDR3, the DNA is TGTGCCAGCTACGCCGTCATGAACACTGAAGCTTTCTTT. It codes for CASYAVMNTEAFF.